This TCR beta chain was captured by sequencing in a study of CD8 T cells in ankylosing spondylitis. Looked up from germline, CDR1 is MGHDK and CDR2 is SYGVNS. With V trimmed by 6 bases and J by 3 bases, 7 bases remained unmatched. The CDR3 contains 16 residues. Using quantitative 5'-RACE with molecular barcodes, the authors made TCR beta libraries. TCRdb reanalysed the 5' RACE reads using MiXCR and keeps one entry per CDR3 protein. The sample has 500,000 to 550,000 distinct CDR3 sequences; more than 9.5% are singletons. Whole-study findings and limits: Clones linked to disease, bearing a CD8+ phenotype, were relatively rare in peripheral blood. In ankylosing spondylitis patients, matched synovial fluid reportedly showed significant enrichment of disease-linked clones. Within ankylosing spondylitis blood, a TCR beta motif made up of eight highly homologous variants appeared to be characteristic.

This clonotype was counted between two and nine times. The antigen is not known. Sequencing was performed on blood, either unsorted or a sorted T cell fraction (not recorded which). The TCR comes from a male donor with ankylosing spondylitis. The chain joins TRBV25-1 to TRBJ2-2; TRBD1 agrees at 10 bases. The CDR3 sequence is CASRDRGIMDTGELFF. The DNA of the CDR3 is TGTGCCAGCAGGGACAGGGGGATAATGGACACCGGGGAGCTGTTTTTT. The full variable domain, in which reference TRBV25-1 and TRBJ2-2 provide the parts outside the CDR3, is EADIYQTPRYLVIGTGKKITLECSQTMGHDKMYWYQQDPGMELHLIHYSYGVNSTEKGDLSSESTVSRIRTEHFPLTLESARPSHTSQYLCASRDRGIMDTGELFFGEGSRLTVL.